These 29 T cell receptor beta chains came from one sample sequenced in a study of blood T cell repertoires in COVID-19. Assay used: immunoSEQ multiplex PCR; TCRdb lists only in-frame clones, some missing. The repertoire consists of over 250,000 clones, with approximately 88% occurring once and the leading ten covering roughly 10%. The material sequenced was peripheral blood. These receptors all stem from a woman aged 70 to 79 with COVID-19, enrolled during active disease.

This sequence joins TRBV7-2 and TRBJ2-1; 8 bases line up with TRBD2. Germline loops: CDR1 SGHTA, CDR2 FQGNSA. V lost 0 bases, J lost 2 bases, and 0 bases stayed unmatched. The CDR3 spans 15 residues. For the CDR3, the DNA is TGTGCCAGCAGCTTAGCTAGCGGGACCTACAATGAGCAGTTCTTC. Residues: CASSLASGTYNEQFF.

CDR3 sequence reads: CASSSPTDSSGNTIYF. CDR3 nucleotide sequence: TGTGCCAGCAGCTCCCCTACTGACAGCTCTGGAAACACCATATATTTT. V and J are TRBV7-9 and TRBJ1-3; TRBD1 is a possible D gene (5 bases). Germline V gene lookup returns CDR1 SEHNR and CDR2 FQNEAQ (reference sequence). V lost 4 bases, J lost 0 bases, and 13 bases lay in between. The CDR3 has 16 residues. The full variable domain, with the rest looked up from reference TRBV7-9 and TRBJ1-3, is DTGVSQNPRHKITKRGQNVTFRCDPISEHNRLYWYRQTLGQGPEFLTYFQNEAQLEKSRLLSDRFSAERPKGSFSTLEIQRTEQGDSAMYLCASSSPTDSSGNTIYFGEGSWLTVV.

The chain combines TRBV5-1 with TRBJ2-4; 14 bases match TRBD2. Germline V CDR1 and CDR2: SGHRS, YFSETQ. The CDR3 consists of 19 residues. The trim removed 3 bases at V and 3 bases at J, leaving 11 bases unmatched. CDR3 protein: CASSWGTSGRGTFKNIQYF. DNA for the CDR3: TGCGCCAGCAGCTGGGGGACTAGCGGGAGAGGGACCTTCAAAAACATTCAGTACTTC.

This clone was observed a few times. The V gene is TRBV7-9, the J gene TRBJ2-1, with TRBD2 identical over 10 bases. V lost 5 bases, J lost 5 bases, and 6 bases stayed unmatched. The germline gives CDR1 SEHNR, CDR2 FQNEAQ (reference sequence). The CDR3 runs to 15 residues. This CDR3 is CASSKSSGGHNEQFF. CDR3 sequence (DNA): TGTGCCAGCAGCAAATCTAGCGGGGGTCACAATGAGCAGTTCTTC.

This sequence joins TRBV18 and TRBJ1-1; TRBD1 matches 8 bases. With 0 bases clipped from V and 3 bases from J, the junction kept 9 bases outside the gene matches. The germline gives CDR1 KGHSH, CDR2 LQKENI. This CDR3 comprises 17 residues. DNA of the CDR3: TGTGCCAGCTCACCACCAGGCAGGGGGCGAGGTTACACTGAAGCTTTCTTT. Residues: CASSPPGRGRGYTEAFF.

V gene TRBV11-2 combines with J gene TRBJ1-2, with D possibly being TRBD1 (6 bases). The V gene lost 4 bases and the J gene lost 8 bases, with 11 bases spanning the gap. The germline CDR1 and CDR2 sequences are SGHAT and FQNNGV. This CDR3 has 12 residues. This CDR3 reads CASSSNRAGYTF. The CDR3 region has the DNA TGTGCCAGCAGCTCCAACAGGGCCGGCTACACCTTC.

The chain uses TRBV27 and TRBJ1-2; 8 positions match TRBD1. V lost 4 bases, J lost 5 bases, and 9 bases stayed unmatched. Germline V gene data show CDR1 as MNHEY and CDR2 as SMNVEV (reference sequence). The length of the CDR3 is 15 residues. The DNA of the CDR3 is TGTGCCAGCAGTTCTTACCTACAGGGGGGGTATGGCTACACCTTC. This encodes CASSSYLQGGYGYTF.

The chain recombines TRBV28 with TRBJ1-4, with D unclear. Trimming pared 2 bases from V and 8 bases from J, leaving 12 bases between. In germline, CDR1 is MDHEN, CDR2 SYDVKM. The length of the CDR3 is 14 residues. The CDR3 sequence: CASSLRGIREKLFF. Written as DNA, the CDR3 is TGTGCCAGCAGTTTACGAGGCATTCGGGAAAAACTGTTTTTT.

V usage is TRBV19 and J usage is TRBJ1-2, with D possibly TRBD1 on 5 matching bases. The CDR3 is 15 amino acids. With 5 bases removed from V and 8 bases from J, the gap between germline ends came to 21 bases. Germline-derived CDR1 and CDR2 are LNHDA and SQIVND (reference sequence). CDR3 amino acids: CASSLPGLTKGGYTF. For the CDR3, the DNA is TGTGCCAGTAGTCTTCCGGGACTCACTAAGGGAGGCTACACCTTC.

The chain uses TRBV11-3 and TRBJ2-7; a weak D match, TRBD1 (6 bases). Deletions cut 5 bases from V and 3 bases from J, with 17 bases between. The CDR3 runs 15 residues. Germline lookup yields CDR1 SGHNT and CDR2 YENEEA. Here the CDR3 DNA reads TGTGCCAGCAGCAGCATTAAGGACAGTAACTACGAGCAGTACTTC. It encodes CASSSIKDSNYEQYF. Variable domain in full (rest from reference TRBV11-3 and TRBJ2-7): EAGVVQSPRYKIIEKKQPVAFWCNPISGHNTLYWYLQNLGQGPELLIRYENEEAVDDSQLPKDRFSAERLKGVDSTLKIQPAELGDSAVYLCASSSIKDSNYEQYFGPGTRLTVT.

The chain joins TRBV11-2 to TRBJ1-6, with D maybe TRBD1 (5 bases). The CDR3 contains 17 residues. V was pared by 5 bases and J by 0 bases, with 14 bases between. CDR1 SGHAT and CDR2 FQNNGV come from the germline V gene. CDR3 in amino acids: CASSTPGGSSYNSPLHF. DNA for the CDR3: TGTGCCAGCAGCACCCCTGGGGGGAGCTCCTATAATTCACCCCTCCACTTT.

In its sample, this clone was seen once. This chain links TRBV28 with TRBJ2-5, with 9 bases lining up with TRBD1. The CDR3 is made up of 14 amino acids. The V gene's germline CDR1 is MDHEN and CDR2 SYDVKM. After removal of 6 bases from V and 4 bases from J, the junction contained 6 bases not matched to a gene. This chain's CDR3 is CASSLGQGRETQYF. CDR3 nucleotides: TGTGCCAGCAGCCTGGGACAGGGACGAGAGACCCAGTACTTC.

Only one count was recorded for this clone. The chain links TRBV28 to TRBJ1-5, with 7 positions matching TRBD1. J gave up 6 bases and V 4 bases, and 12 bases lay outside the gene matches. This CDR3 has 16 amino acids. Germline-derived CDR1 and CDR2 are MDHEN and SYDVKM. The CDR3 region is CASSSRQGGPGQPQHF. The CDR3 region has the DNA TGTGCCAGCAGTTCTCGACAGGGAGGTCCAGGTCAGCCCCAGCATTTT.

The chain couples TRBV1 to TRBJ2-1; the table's D call, TRBD2, was not checked against the DNA. TRBV1 is classified as a pseudogene. This CDR3 is 15 amino acids long. Here the CDR3 reads CTSRTSGRHYNEQFF. The CDR3 DNA reads TGCACCAGCAGGACTAGCGGGAGGCATTACAATGAGCAGTTCTTC.

This chain joins TRBV30 and TRBJ1-1; maybe TRBD1 (5 bases). V was pared by 2 bases and J by 4 bases, with 11 bases between. The germline CDR1 and CDR2 sequences are GTSNPN and SVGIG (reference sequence). The CDR3 spans 13 residues. The CDR3 region is CAWSQGWVTEAFF. The CDR3 DNA sequence: TGTGCCTGGAGTCAGGGATGGGTCACTGAAGCTTTCTTT. The variable domain in full, with the rest retrieved from reference TRBV30 and TRBJ1-1, is SQTIHQWPATLVQPVGSPLSLECTVEGTSNPNLYWYRQAAGRGLQLLFYSVGIGQISSEVPQNLSASRPQDRQFILSSKKLLLSDSGFYLCAWSQGWVTEAFFGQGTRLTVV.

The chain combines TRBV27 with TRBJ2-7; TRBD1 is a possible D gene (6 bases). Trimming left V 3 bases short and J 4 bases short, with 10 bases between. Per germline, CDR1 MNHEY and CDR2 SMNVEV (reference sequence). The CDR3 totals 13 residues. The CDR3 protein is CASSFGQTYEQYF. The CDR3 DNA is TGTGCCAGCAGTTTCGGACAGACTTACGAGCAGTACTTC.

The chain combines TRBV5-1 with TRBJ2-1, with 11 positions matching TRBD2. Looked up from germline, CDR1 is SGHRS and CDR2 is YFSETQ. Trimming cost V 0 bases and J 6 bases; bases outside gene matches: 8. The CDR3 extends over 17 amino acids. This CDR3 reads CASSLGLAGGQGNEQFF. Here the CDR3 DNA reads TGCGCCAGCAGCTTGGGTTTAGCGGGAGGGCAAGGCAATGAGCAGTTCTTC.

CDR3 nucleotides: TGTGCCAGCAGTTCCCGCGCCGGGACAGGAAATACTAACTATGGCTACACCTTC. Translating gives CASSSRAGTGNTNYGYTF. The J gene is TRBJ1-2, the V gene TRBV27; 8 nucleotides line up with TRBD1. This CDR3 spans 18 amino acids. CDR1 and CDR2 (germline): MNHEY, SMNVEV (reference sequence). V shed 4 bases, J shed 0 bases, and the junction held 13 bases outside the gene matches.

The chain uses TRBV6-6 and TRBJ2-7; 8 bases fit TRBD2. The CDR3 runs 15 residues. The ends lost 7 bases at V and 3 bases at J; junction bases unmatched: 11. CDR1 is MNHNY, CDR2 SVGAGI, per germline (reference sequence). The CDR3: CASNRERELDYEQYF. Here the CDR3 DNA reads TGTGCCAGCAATAGGGAGCGGGAGCTCGACTACGAGCAGTACTTC.

The chain joins TRBV19 to TRBJ2-5, with 10 bases lining up with TRBD2. J was trimmed by 3 bases and V by 10 bases; bases with no gene match: 8. Germline V gene data show CDR1 as LNHDA and CDR2 as SQIVND (reference sequence). The CDR3 sequence is 14 residues long. CDR3 nucleotides: TGTGCCACTCGGGGAGCGGGAGGGGAAGAGACCCAGTACTTC. Its translation is CATRGAGGEETQYF.

This chain links TRBV3-1 (or the pseudogene TRBV3-2) with TRBJ2-5, with 11 bases that match TRBD2. Trimming cost V 2 bases and J 5 bases; bases outside gene matches: 1. This CDR3 has 14 amino acids. Per germline, CDR1 LGHDT and CDR2 YNNKEL (reference sequence). The CDR3: CASSQLAGGETQYF. The CDR3 nucleotides are TGTGCCAGCAGCCAATTAGCGGGGGGGGAGACCCAGTACTTC.

The chain carries TRBV18 and TRBJ1-5, with 9 bases matching TRBD1. The CDR3 runs to 16 residues. Germline loops: CDR1 KGHSH, CDR2 LQKENI. Trimming took 3 bases from V and 1 from J; bases not matched to a gene: 4. As DNA, the CDR3 is TGTGCCAGCTCACCCGGGACAGGGTCAAGCAATCAGCCCCAGCATTTT. It yields the protein CASSPGTGSSNQPQHF. Variable domain in full (rest from reference TRBV18 and TRBJ1-5): NAGVMQNPRHLVRRRGQEARLRCSPMKGHSHVYWYRQLPEEGLKFMVYLQKENIIDESGMPKERFSAEFPKEGPSILRIQQVVRGDSAAYFCASSPGTGSSNQPQHFGDGTRLSIL.

This sequence joins TRBV28 and TRBJ2-5; maybe TRBD2 (5 bases). This CDR3 contains 16 residues. Between the trimmed V and J ends, which lost 7 bases and 5 bases, there was a span of 23 bases. Germline assignment: CDR1 MDHEN and CDR2 SYDVKM. The CDR3 loop is CASTSPLMGSGETQYF. The CDR3 DNA reads TGTGCCAGCACCTCACCCCTTATGGGGAGTGGGGAGACCCAGTACTTC.

The rearrangement links TRBV3-1 (or the pseudogene TRBV3-2) to TRBJ2-7; D not certain. The ends were cut back, 1 base at V and 5 bases at J, with 9 bases in the middle. Germline V lookup: CDR1 LGHDT, CDR2 YNNKEL (reference sequence). The CDR3 runs to 13 residues. This CDR3 is CASSQVFGNEQYF. The CDR3 region has the DNA TGTGCCAGCAGCCAAGTCTTCGGTAACGAGCAGTACTTC.

The chain uses TRBV28 and TRBJ2-7; TRBD1 matches 10 bases. CDR1 and CDR2 (germline): MDHEN, SYDVKM. V dropped 10 bases and J dropped 3; count of bases not matched to a gene: 9. The CDR3 runs 14 residues. The CDR3 DNA sequence: TGTGCCACCGGAGACAGGGGGCGCATCTACGAGCAGTACTTC. It yields the protein CATGDRGRIYEQYF.

The chain is built from TRBV27 and TRBJ2-7, with TRBD1 matching 7 bases. The V gene end was trimmed by 5 bases and the J gene end by 6 bases; junction bases not matched to a gene: 16. CDR3 length: 16 residues. The V gene's germline CDR1 is MNHEY and CDR2 SMNVEV (reference sequence). In nucleotides, the CDR3 is TGTGCCAGCAGTACAATAGGGACAGTTATCCTAGCCGAGCAGTACTTC. Amino acids: CASSTIGTVILAEQYF.

This sequence joins TRBV30 and TRBJ1-6, with D hard to call. The CDR3 length is 13 residues. Germline V gene lookup returns CDR1 GTSNPN and CDR2 SVGIG (reference sequence). The V end was cut by 3 bases, the J end by 8 bases, with 11 bases between. Here the CDR3 DNA reads TGTGCCTGGAGGAGCCGGCGGGATTCACCCCTCCACTTT. Translated: CAWRSRRDSPLHF.

The genes are TRBV27 and TRBJ1-2; unclear D gene. Per germline, CDR1 MNHEY and CDR2 SMNVEV (reference sequence). This CDR3 is built from 16 residues. V dropped 2 bases and J dropped 6 bases, with 19 bases sitting between them. The CDR3 bases are TGTGCCAGCAGTTTAGAAGGGAGCCTGACGCCGAATGGCTACACCTTC. Protein product: CASSLEGSLTPNGYTF.

The J gene is TRBJ1-5, the V gene TRBV28; D uncertain. This CDR3 is built from 14 residues. Germline V lookup: CDR1 MDHEN, CDR2 SYDVKM. V was clipped by 5 bases and J by 1 base, with 9 bases between them. CDR3 sequence reads: CASSTSVSNQPQHF. In DNA, the CDR3 is TGTGCCAGCAGTACAAGTGTGAGCAATCAGCCCCAGCATTTT.